The 3 T cell receptor beta chains listed next were all sequenced from one sample in a study of blood T cell repertoires in COVID-19. Using immunoSEQ multiplex PCR, the repertoire was profiled, and TCRdb retains in-frame clones only, with some absent. The sample shows about 220,000 clones, about 78% of them seen only once. The specimen sequenced was peripheral blood. The receptors originated from an older woman with acute or convalescent COVID-19.

J is TRBJ2-1 and V is TRBV29-1, with a tentative D call TRBD2 (5 bases). In germline, CDR1 is SQVTM, CDR2 ANQGSEA. Trimming left V 6 bases short and J 0 bases short, with 15 bases between. This CDR3 has 15 residues. CDR3 residues: CSVRGPLSSYNEQFF. The CDR3 nucleotides read TGCAGCGTCCGAGGGCCTTTAAGCTCCTACAATGAGCAGTTCTTC.

As concerns this clone: Other DNA sequences in this specimen translate into the identical CDR3. The rearrangement links TRBV5-1 to TRBJ2-7; possibly TRBD1 for D (7 bases). The CDR3 covers 14 residues. Trimming cost V 4 bases and J 6 bases, with 17 bases left between them. CDR1 is SGHRS, CDR2 YFSETQ, per germline. The CDR3 nucleotides read TGCGCCAGCAGCCCCGGGACTTCAGGGGGCGAGCAGTACTTC. Its protein product is CASSPGTSGGEQYF.

The chain combines TRBV7-3 with TRBJ2-1; D is possibly TRBD1 (6 bases). The CDR3 is 13 amino acids. The V end was cut by 1 base, the J end by 15 bases, with 16 bases between. Germline assignment: CDR1 SGHTA and CDR2 FQGTGA. The CDR3 is CASSLIDGQTLFF. Here the CDR3 DNA reads TGTGCCAGCAGCTTAATTGACGGACAGACTCTGTTCTTC. Full variable domain (missing parts from reference TRBV7-3 and TRBJ2-1): GAGVSQTPSNKVTEKGKYVELRCDPISGHTALYWYRQSLGQGPEFLIYFQGTGAADDSGLPNDRFFAVRPEGSVSTLKIQRTERGDSAVYLCASSLIDGQTLFFGPGTRLTVL.